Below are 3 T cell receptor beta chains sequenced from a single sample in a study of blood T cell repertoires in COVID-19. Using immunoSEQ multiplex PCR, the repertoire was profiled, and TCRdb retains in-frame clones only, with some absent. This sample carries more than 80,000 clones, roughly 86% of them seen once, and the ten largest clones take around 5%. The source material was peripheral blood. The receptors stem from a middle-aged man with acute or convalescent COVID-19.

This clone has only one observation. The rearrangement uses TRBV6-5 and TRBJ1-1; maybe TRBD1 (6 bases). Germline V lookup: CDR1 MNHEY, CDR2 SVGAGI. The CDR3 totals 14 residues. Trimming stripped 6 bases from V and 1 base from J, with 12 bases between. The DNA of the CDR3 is TGTGCCAGCAGGACGCGACAGGCGAACACTGAAGCTTTCTTT. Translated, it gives CASRTRQANTEAFF.

The CDR3 DNA is TGTGCCAGCAGCTTAGAGTCCGGGGACAGTGAAGCTTTCTTT. Amino acid sequence: CASSLESGDSEAFF. The chain has TRBV7-2 and TRBJ1-1, with TRBD1 matching over 7 bases. The germline gives CDR1 SGHTA, CDR2 FQGNSA. The trim removed 1 base at V and 7 bases at J, leaving 6 bases unmatched. The CDR3 runs 14 residues.

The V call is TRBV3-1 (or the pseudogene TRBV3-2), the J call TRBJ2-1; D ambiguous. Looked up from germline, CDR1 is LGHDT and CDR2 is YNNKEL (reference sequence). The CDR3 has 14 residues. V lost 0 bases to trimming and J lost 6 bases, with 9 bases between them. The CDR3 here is CASSQDPDINEQFF. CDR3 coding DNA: TGTGCCAGCAGCCAAGATCCTGACATCAATGAGCAGTTCTTC.